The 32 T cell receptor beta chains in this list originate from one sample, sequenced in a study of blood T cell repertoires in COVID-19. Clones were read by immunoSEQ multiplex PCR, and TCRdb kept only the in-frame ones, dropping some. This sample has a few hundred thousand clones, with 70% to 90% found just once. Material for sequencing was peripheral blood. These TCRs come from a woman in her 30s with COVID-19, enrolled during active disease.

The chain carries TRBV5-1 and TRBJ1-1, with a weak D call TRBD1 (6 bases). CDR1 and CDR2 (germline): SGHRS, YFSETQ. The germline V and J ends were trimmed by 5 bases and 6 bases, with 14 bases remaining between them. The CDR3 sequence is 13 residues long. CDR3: CASRMGAGAEAFF. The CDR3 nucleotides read TGCGCCAGCAGAATGGGGGCTGGGGCTGAAGCTTTCTTT.

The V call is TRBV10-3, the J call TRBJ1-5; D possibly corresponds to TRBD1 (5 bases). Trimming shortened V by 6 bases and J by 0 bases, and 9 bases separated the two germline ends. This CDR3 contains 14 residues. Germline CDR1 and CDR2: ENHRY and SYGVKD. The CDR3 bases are TGTGCCATCAGCTATGACAGTAGCAATCAGCCCCAGCATTTT. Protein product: CAISYDSSNQPQHF.

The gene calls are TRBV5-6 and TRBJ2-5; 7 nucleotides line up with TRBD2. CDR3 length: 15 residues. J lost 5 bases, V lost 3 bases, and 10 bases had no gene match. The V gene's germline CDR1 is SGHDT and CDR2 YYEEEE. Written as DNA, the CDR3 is TGTGCCAGCAGCTGGGAGGGAGTGGGAAGGGAGACCCAGTACTTC. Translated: CASSWEGVGRETQYF.

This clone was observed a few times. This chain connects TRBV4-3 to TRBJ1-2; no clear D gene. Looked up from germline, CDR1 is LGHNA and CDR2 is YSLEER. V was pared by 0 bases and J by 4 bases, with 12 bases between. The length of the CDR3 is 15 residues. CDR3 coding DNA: TGCGCCAGCAGCCAAGATGGACTGGACCCCTATGGCTACACCTTC. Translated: CASSQDGLDPYGYTF.

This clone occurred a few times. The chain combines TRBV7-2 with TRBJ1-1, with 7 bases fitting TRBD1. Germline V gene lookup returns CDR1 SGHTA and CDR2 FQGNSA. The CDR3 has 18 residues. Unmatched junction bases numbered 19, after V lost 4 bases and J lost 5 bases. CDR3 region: CASSSYRRRTGGGTEAFF. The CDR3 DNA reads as TGTGCCAGCAGCTCTTATAGGCGCCGGACAGGAGGAGGAACTGAAGCTTTCTTT.

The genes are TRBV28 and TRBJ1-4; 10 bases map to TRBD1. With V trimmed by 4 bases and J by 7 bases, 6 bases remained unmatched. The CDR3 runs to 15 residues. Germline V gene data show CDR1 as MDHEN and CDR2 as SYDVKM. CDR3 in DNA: TGTGCCAGCAGTTCTAACGGACAGGGGGGTGAAAAACTGTTTTTT. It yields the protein CASSSNGQGGEKLFF.

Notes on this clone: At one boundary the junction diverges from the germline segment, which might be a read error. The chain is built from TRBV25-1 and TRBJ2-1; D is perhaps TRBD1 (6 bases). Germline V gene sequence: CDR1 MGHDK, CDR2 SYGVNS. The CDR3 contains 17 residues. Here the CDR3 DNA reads TGTGCCAGTAGTGAAAAAGGGGGTCAGATCTCCTACAATGAGCAGTTCTTC. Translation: CASSEKGGQISYNEQFF.

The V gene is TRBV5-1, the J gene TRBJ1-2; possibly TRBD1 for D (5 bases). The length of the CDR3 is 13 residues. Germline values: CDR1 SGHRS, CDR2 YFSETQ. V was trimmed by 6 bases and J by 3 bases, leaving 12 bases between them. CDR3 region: CASTPGSDYGYTF. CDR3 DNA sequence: TGCGCCAGCACTCCAGGGTCTGACTATGGCTACACCTTC.

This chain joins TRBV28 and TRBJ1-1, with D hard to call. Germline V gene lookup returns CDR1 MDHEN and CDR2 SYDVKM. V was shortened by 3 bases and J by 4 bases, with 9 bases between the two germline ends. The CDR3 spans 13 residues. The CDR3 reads CASSLGGFTEAFF. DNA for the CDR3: TGTGCCAGCAGTTTGGGAGGATTCACTGAAGCTTTCTTT. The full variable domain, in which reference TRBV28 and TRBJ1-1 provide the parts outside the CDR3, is DVKVTQSSRYLVKRTGEKVFLECVQDMDHENMFWYRQDPGLGLRLIYFSYDVKMKEKGDIPEGYSVSREKKERFSLILESASTNQTSMYLCASSLGGFTEAFFGQGTRLTVV.

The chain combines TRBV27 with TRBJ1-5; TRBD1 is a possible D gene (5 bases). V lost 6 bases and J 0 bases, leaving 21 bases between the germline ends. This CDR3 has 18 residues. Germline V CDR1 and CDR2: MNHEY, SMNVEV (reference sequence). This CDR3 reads CASSPRGAAQNSNQPQHF. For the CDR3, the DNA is TGTGCCAGCAGCCCCCGCGGGGCAGCCCAAAATAGCAATCAGCCCCAGCATTTT.

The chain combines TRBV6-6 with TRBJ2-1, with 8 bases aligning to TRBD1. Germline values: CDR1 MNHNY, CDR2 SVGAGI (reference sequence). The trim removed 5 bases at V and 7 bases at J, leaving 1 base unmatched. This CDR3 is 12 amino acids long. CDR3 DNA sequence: TGTGCCAGCAGTGACAGGGGTAATGAGCAGTTCTTC. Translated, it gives CASSDRGNEQFF.

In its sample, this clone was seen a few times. CDR3 DNA: TGCGCCAGCAGCCATGACGACAGGCCACGAGAAGCTTTCTTT. This gives the protein CASSHDDRPREAFF. This chain uses TRBV4-1 with TRBJ1-1; perhaps TRBD1 as D (6 bases). From germline, CDR1 is MGHRA and CDR2 YSYEKL. V was clipped by 3 bases and J by 8 bases, with 16 bases between them. The CDR3 sequence is 14 residues long.

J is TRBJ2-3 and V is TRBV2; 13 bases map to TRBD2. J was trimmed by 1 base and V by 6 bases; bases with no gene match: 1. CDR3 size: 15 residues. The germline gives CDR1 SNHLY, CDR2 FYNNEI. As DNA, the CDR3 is TGTGCCAGCAGCGGACTAGCGGGGGGCACAGATACGCAGTATTTT. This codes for CASSGLAGGTDTQYF.

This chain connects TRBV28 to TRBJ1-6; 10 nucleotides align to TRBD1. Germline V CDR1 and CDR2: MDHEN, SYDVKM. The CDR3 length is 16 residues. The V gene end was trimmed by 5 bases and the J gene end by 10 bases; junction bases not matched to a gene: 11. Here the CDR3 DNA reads TGTGCCAGCAGTAAAATCTCCGACAGGGGGCGGTCACCCCTCCACTTT. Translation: CASSKISDRGRSPLHF.

The CDR3 region is CASSEDRGPDTQYF. The CDR3 DNA reads TGCGCCAGCAGTGAAGACAGGGGGCCGGATACGCAGTATTTT. The rearrangement links TRBV10-1 to TRBJ2-3; TRBD1 matches at 10 bases. The CDR3 runs to 14 residues. V was pared by 3 bases and J by 6 bases, with 3 bases of the junction left unmatched. Germline values: CDR1 WNHNN, CDR2 SYGVQD (reference sequence).

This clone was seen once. The CDR3 DNA reads TGTGCCAGCAGTTCGGAAGCAGGGAGCGGGGAAAAACTGTTTTTT. It yields the protein CASSSEAGSGEKLFF. The J gene is TRBJ1-4, the V gene TRBV9, with TRBD1 as a possible D gene (5 bases). The CDR3 covers 15 residues. Germline CDR1 is SGDLS and CDR2 is YYNGEE. With 5 bases removed from V and 8 bases from J, the gap between germline ends came to 19 bases.

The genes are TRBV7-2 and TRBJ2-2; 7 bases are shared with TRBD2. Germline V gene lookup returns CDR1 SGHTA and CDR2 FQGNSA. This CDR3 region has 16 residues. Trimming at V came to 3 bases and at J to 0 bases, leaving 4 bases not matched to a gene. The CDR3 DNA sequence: TGTGCCAGCAGCTTCCCGACTAGCCCGAACACCGGGGAGCTGTTTTTT. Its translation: CASSFPTSPNTGELFF.

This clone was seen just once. CDR3 sequence reads: CASTMAGAQGSPLHF. CDR3 sequence (DNA): TGTGCCAGCACGATGGCAGGGGCACAGGGTTCACCCCTCCACTTT. The gene calls are TRBV2 and TRBJ1-6; a weak D match, TRBD1 (6 bases). CDR3 size: 15 residues. CDR1 and CDR2 from the germline V gene are SNHLY and FYNNEI. The V end lost 7 bases, the J end lost 9 bases, and 19 bases lay between the germline ends.

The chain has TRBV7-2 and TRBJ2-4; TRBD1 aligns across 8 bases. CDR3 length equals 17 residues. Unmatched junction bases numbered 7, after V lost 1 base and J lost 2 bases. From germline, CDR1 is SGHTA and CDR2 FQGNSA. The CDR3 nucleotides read TGTGCCAGCAGCTTAGTTCAGGGGGCGATACCCAAAAACATTCAGTACTTC. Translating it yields CASSLVQGAIPKNIQYF.

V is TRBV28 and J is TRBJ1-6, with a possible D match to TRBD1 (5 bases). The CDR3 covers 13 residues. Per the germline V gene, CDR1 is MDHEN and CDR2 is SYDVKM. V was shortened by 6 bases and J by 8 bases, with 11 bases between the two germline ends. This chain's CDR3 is CASSPGDDSPLHF. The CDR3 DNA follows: TGTGCCAGCAGCCCGGGGGACGATTCACCCCTCCACTTT.

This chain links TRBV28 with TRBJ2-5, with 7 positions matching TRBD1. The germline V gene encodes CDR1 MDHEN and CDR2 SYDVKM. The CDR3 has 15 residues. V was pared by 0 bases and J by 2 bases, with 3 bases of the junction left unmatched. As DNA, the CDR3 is TGTGCCAGCAGTTTATGGGGCAGGGGGCAAGAGACCCAGTACTTC. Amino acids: CASSLWGRGQETQYF.

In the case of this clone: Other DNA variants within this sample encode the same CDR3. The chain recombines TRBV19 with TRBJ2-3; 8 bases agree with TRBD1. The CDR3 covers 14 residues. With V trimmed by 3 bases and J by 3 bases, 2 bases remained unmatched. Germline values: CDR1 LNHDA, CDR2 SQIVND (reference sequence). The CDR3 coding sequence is TGTGCCAGTAGTATCGGACAGGGTACAGATACGCAGTATTTT. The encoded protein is CASSIGQGTDTQYF.

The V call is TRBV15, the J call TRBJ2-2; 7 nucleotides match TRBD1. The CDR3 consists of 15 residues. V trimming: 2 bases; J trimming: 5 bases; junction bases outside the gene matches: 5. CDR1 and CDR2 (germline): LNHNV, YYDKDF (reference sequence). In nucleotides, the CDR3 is TGTGCCACCAGCAGAACCAGGGGGAAGACCGGGGAGCTGTTTTTT. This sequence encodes CATSRTRGKTGELFF.

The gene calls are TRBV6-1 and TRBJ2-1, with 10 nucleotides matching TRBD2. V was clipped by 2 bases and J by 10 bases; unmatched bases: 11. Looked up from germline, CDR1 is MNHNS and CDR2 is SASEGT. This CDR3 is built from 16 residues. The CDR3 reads CASSEFESGRGYEQFF. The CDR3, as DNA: TGTGCCAGCAGTGAATTTGAGAGCGGGAGGGGGTACGAGCAGTTCTTC.

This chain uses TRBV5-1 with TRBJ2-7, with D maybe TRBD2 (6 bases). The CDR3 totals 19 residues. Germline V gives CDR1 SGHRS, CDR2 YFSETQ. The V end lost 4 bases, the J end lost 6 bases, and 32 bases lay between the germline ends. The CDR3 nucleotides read TGCGCCAGCAGCCGCAAAATTTGCGGGGACCGACATACGTCGCCCGAGCAGTACGTC. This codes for CASSRKICGDRHTSPEQYV.

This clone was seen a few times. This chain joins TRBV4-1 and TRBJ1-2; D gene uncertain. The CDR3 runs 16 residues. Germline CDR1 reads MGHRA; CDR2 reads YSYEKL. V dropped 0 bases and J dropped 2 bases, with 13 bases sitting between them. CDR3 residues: CASSQDPRRINYGYTF. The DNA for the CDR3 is TGCGCCAGCAGCCAAGATCCTCGGAGGATAAACTATGGCTACACCTTC.

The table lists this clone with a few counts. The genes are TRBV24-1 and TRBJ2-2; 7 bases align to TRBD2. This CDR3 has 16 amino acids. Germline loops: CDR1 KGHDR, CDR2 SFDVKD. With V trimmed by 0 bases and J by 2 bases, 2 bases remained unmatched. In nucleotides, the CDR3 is TGTGCCACCAGTGATTTGAGAGCGGGAAACACCGGGGAGCTGTTTTTT. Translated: CATSDLRAGNTGELFF.

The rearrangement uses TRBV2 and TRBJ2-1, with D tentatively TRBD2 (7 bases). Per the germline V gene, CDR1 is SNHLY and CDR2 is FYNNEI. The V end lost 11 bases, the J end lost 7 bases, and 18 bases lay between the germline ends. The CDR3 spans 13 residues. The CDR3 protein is CASRGASRNEQFF. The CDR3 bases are TGTGCCTCTCGGGGGGCTTCGAGAAATGAGCAGTTCTTC.

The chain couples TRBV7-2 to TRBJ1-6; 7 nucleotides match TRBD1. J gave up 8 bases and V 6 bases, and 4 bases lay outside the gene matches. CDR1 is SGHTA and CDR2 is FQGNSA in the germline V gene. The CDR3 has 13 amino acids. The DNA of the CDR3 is TGTGCCAGCAGTAGACAGGGAGATTCACCCCTCCACTTT. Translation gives CASSRQGDSPLHF.

For the CDR3, the DNA is TGTGCCAGCAGCCTGGGCAGGAACAATGAGCAGTTCTTC. Encoded protein: CASSLGRNNEQFF. The chain carries TRBV11-2 and TRBJ2-1; D remains ambiguous. Trimming stripped 5 bases from V and 5 bases from J, with 10 bases between. The germline V gene has CDR1 SGHAT and CDR2 FQNNGV. This CDR3 is 13 amino acids long.

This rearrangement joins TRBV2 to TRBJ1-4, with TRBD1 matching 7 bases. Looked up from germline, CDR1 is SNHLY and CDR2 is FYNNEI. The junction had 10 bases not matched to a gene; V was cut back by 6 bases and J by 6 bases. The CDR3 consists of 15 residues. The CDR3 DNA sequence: TGTGCCAGCAGCGAGGGACAGCCGGGAGATGAAAAACTGTTTTTT. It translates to CASSEGQPGDEKLFF. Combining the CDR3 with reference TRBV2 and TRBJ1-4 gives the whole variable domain EPEVTQTPSHQVTQMGQEVILRCVPISNHLYFYWYRQILGQKVEFLVSFYNNEISEKSEIFDDQFSVERPDGSNFTLKIRSTKLEDSAMYFCASSEGQPGDEKLFFGSGTQLSVL.

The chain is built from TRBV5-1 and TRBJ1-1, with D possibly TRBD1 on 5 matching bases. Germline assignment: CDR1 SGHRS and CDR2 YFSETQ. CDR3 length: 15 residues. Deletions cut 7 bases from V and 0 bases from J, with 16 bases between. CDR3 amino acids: CASSPIGTLNTEAFF. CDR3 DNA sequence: TGCGCCAGCTCTCCTATAGGGACTTTGAACACTGAAGCTTTCTTT.